This TCR beta chain is drawn from a study of T cells in Graves' hyperthyroidism and ophthalmopathy. About the research overall: It was at initial diagnosis, before any treatment, that peripheral blood was collected. Study-wide results and limits: Among thyroid clonotypes expanded above 0.001, most also appeared in blood.

Trimming took 1 base from V and 5 from J; bases not matched to a gene: 5. The CDR3 is made up of 15 amino acids. Germline CDR1 is SGHRS and CDR2 is YFSETQ. RNA transcripts provided the source from which TCR beta CDR3 regions were amplified. TCR CDR3 regions were first amplified by RT-PCR with HTBI primers. TCRdb itself ran the multiplex PCR reads through MiXCR, one entry per CDR3 protein. The sample lists a few hundred thousand distinct CDR3 sequences; about 16% were seen once. Regarding this clonotype: Its antigen is not identified.

PBMCs stemmed from under 11 ml fresh peripheral blood. This TCR came from a woman between 40 and 55 years old with Graves' ophthalmopathy. The sample consisted of blood. The chain combines TRBV5-1 with TRBJ1-5, with 8 bases aligning to TRBD1. CDR3 bases: TGCGCCAGCAGCTTGCAGGGGGCTTGGGATCAGCCCCAGCATTTT. It codes for CASSLQGAWDQPQHF.